Listed here are 29 T cell receptor beta chains from one sample, sequenced in a study of shared clonotypes between healthy human individuals. TCRdb's copy holds only in-frame clones and misses some; the assay was immunoSEQ multiplex PCR. The table records a few million clones, 80% to 95% of them present only once. Input material: naive CD4+ T cells from PBMCs. Subset defined: CD45RA+ positively selected. The receptor set was obtained from a man aged 18-30 years in good health. Some clones in this sample may be carry-over from other donors' samples.

The chain employs TRBV6-1 and TRBJ1-4; D perhaps matches TRBD1 (6 bases). This CDR3 has 15 amino acids. Trimming cost V 3 bases and J 6 bases, with 14 bases left between them. The V gene's germline CDR1 is MNHNS and CDR2 SASEGT. The CDR3, as DNA: TGTGCCAGCAGTGACCCCGGGGGGGGCGATGAAAAACTGTTTTTT. It codes for CASSDPGGGDEKLFF.

V gene TRBV10-3 combines with J gene TRBJ1-3; TRBD1 might be the D (5 bases). V lost 8 bases and J 4 bases, leaving 6 bases between the germline ends. Germline V gene lookup returns CDR1 ENHRY and CDR2 SYGVKD. The CDR3 sequence is 11 residues long. CDR3 bases: TGTGCCATCGGGACGGGAAACACCATATATTTT. Translating gives CAIGTGNTIYF.

The rearrangement joins TRBV5-1 to TRBJ2-3; D possibly corresponds to TRBD2 (5 bases). Germline assignment: CDR1 SGHRS and CDR2 YFSETQ. Trimming left V 4 bases short and J 0 bases short, with 21 bases between. This CDR3 spans 18 amino acids. Here the CDR3 reads CASSPRLQLQSSTDTQYF. The CDR3 nucleotides are TGCGCCAGCAGCCCGCGACTACAACTACAATCTAGCACAGATACGCAGTATTTT. Filled out from reference TRBV5-1 and TRBJ2-3, the complete variable domain reads KAGVTQTPRYLIKTRGQQVTLSCSPISGHRSVSWYQQTPGQGLQFLFEYFSETQRNKGNFPGRFSGRQFSNSRSEMNVSTLELGDSALYLCASSPRLQLQSSTDTQYFGPGTRLTVL.

The chain carries TRBV7-9 and TRBJ2-3; 7 nucleotides match TRBD1. CDR3 size: 14 residues. V lost 4 bases and J lost 7; bases outside the gene matches: 8. Germline CDR1 reads SEHNR; CDR2 reads FQNEAQ (reference sequence). The DNA for the CDR3 is TGTGCCAGCAGCTCGACAGGGCTTCAGAATACGCAGTATTTT. This gives the protein CASSSTGLQNTQYF.

This clone has only a few counts. The chain carries TRBV28 and TRBJ1-4; D possibly corresponds to TRBD1 (6 bases). Deletions cut 8 bases from V and 8 bases from J, with 12 bases between. CDR3 length: 12 residues. Germline-derived CDR1 and CDR2 are MDHEN and SYDVKM. The CDR3 DNA is TGTGCCAGCGGGACAAACGCGGAAAAACTGTTTTTT. This gives the protein CASGTNAEKLFF.

This chain links TRBV4-3 with TRBJ2-2; D uncertain. This CDR3 is built from 16 residues. Per germline, CDR1 LGHNA and CDR2 YSLEER. Trimming cost V 0 bases and J 6 bases, with 14 bases left between them. CDR3 residues: CASSQEPTAPAGELFF. CDR3 coding DNA: TGCGCCAGCAGCCAAGAGCCGACCGCCCCCGCCGGGGAGCTGTTTTTT.

This clone was detected once. The rearrangement uses TRBV6-5 and TRBJ2-1; 13 bases are shared with TRBD2. CDR3 length: 16 amino acids. CDR1 MNHEY and CDR2 SVGAGI come from the germline V gene. With 2 bases clipped from V and 9 bases from J, the junction kept 7 bases outside the gene matches. Written as DNA, the CDR3 is TGTGCCAGCAGTTACGCGACTAGCGGGAGGCGCGGTGAGCAGTTCTTC. This sequence encodes CASSYATSGRRGEQFF.

In the case of this clone: The sample contains more than one DNA sequence encoding this CDR3. The V gene is TRBV2, the J gene TRBJ2-7; 9 nucleotides match TRBD1. Germline lookup yields CDR1 SNHLY and CDR2 FYNNEI. This CDR3 spans 14 amino acids. J was trimmed by 3 bases and V by 6 bases; bases with no gene match: 6. CDR3 residues: CASSEQGAIYEQYF. DNA for the CDR3: TGTGCCAGCAGCGAACAGGGGGCAATCTACGAGCAGTACTTC.

The rearrangement joins TRBV30 to TRBJ2-7; D is unresolved. From germline, CDR1 is GTSNPN and CDR2 SVGIG (reference sequence). This CDR3 is 12 amino acids long. Trimming removed 0 bases from V and 9 bases from J, with 12 bases in between. CDR3 nucleotide sequence: TGTGCCTGGAGTGTTATAGATTCCAGGCAGTACTTC. Its protein is CAWSVIDSRQYF.

The chain is built from TRBV4-1 and TRBJ1-5; D is uncertain. V was trimmed by 2 bases and J by 1 base, leaving 12 bases between them. The CDR3 is made up of 16 amino acids. In germline, CDR1 is MGHRA, CDR2 YSYEKL. The CDR3 DNA is TGCGCCAGCAGCCAAATAGGCAGGAGCAGCAATCAGCCCCAGCATTTT. Protein sequence: CASSQIGRSSNQPQHF.

The chain has TRBV27 and TRBJ2-1, with no clear D. The CDR3 covers 15 residues. The germline V gene has CDR1 MNHEY and CDR2 SMNVEV (reference sequence). Deletions cut 7 bases from V and 0 bases from J, with 13 bases between. The CDR3 loop is CASTSLGSSYNEQFF. The DNA of the CDR3 is TGTGCCAGCACCTCATTGGGAAGCTCCTACAATGAGCAGTTCTTC.

The CDR3 nucleotides read TGTGCCAGCAGTCAATACAGTGGGGAACGGGAGACCCAGTACTTC. This sequence encodes CASSQYSGERETQYF. The chain uses TRBV5-4 and TRBJ2-5; no clear D. V lost 5 bases and J 5 bases, leaving 19 bases between the germline ends. This CDR3 is 15 amino acids long. Germline assignment: CDR1 SGHNT and CDR2 YYREEE (reference sequence).

V is TRBV10-3 and J is TRBJ1-4, with unresolved D. Per germline, CDR1 ENHRY and CDR2 SYGVKD. V was shortened by 3 bases and J by 0 bases, with 5 bases between the two germline ends. CDR3 length: 14 amino acids. Here the CDR3 DNA reads TGTGCCATCAGTGACCCTGCAACTAATGAAAAACTGTTTTTT. Its translation is CAISDPATNEKLFF.

V gene TRBV5-1 combines with J gene TRBJ2-1; 9 nucleotides line up with TRBD1. Germline V gene data show CDR1 as SGHRS and CDR2 as YFSETQ. The CDR3 is made up of 16 amino acids. The trim removed 2 bases at V and 4 bases at J, leaving 7 bases unmatched. The CDR3 sequence is CASSLVAGTGYNEQFF. CDR3 nucleotides: TGCGCCAGCAGCTTAGTTGCCGGGACAGGGTACAATGAGCAGTTCTTC.

The chain recombines TRBV27 with TRBJ1-1; 8 bases agree with TRBD1. CDR1 MNHEY and CDR2 SMNVEV come from the germline V gene (reference sequence). The ends lost 7 bases at V and 0 bases at J; junction bases unmatched: 10. This CDR3 spans 16 amino acids. CDR3 amino acids: CASTYRGAILNTEAFF. Here the CDR3 DNA reads TGTGCCAGCACTTACAGGGGGGCAATATTGAACACTGAAGCTTTCTTT.

The chain recombines TRBV30 with TRBJ2-7, with D unclear. Germline CDR1 GTSNPN, CDR2 SVGIG (reference sequence). The CDR3 spans 12 residues. Trimming took off 0 bases at V and 2 bases at J, with 5 bases between the two ends. Here the CDR3 reads CAWSVPAYEQYF. The DNA for the CDR3 is TGTGCCTGGAGTGTACCGGCCTACGAGCAGTACTTC.

The chain has TRBV6-5 and TRBJ1-3, with unresolved D. This CDR3 region has 14 residues. CDR1 is MNHEY, CDR2 SVGAGI, per germline. Trimming removed 0 bases at V and 4 bases at J, with 7 bases between. The CDR3 reads CASSYSWQGNTIYF. The CDR3 DNA follows: TGTGCCAGCAGTTACTCATGGCAAGGAAACACCATATATTTT.

The V and J genes are TRBV4-1 and TRBJ2-3; D is undetermined. The CDR3 consists of 16 residues. The germline V gene encodes CDR1 MGHRA and CDR2 YSYEKL. Trimming took off 0 bases at V and 1 base at J, with 11 bases between the two ends. DNA for the CDR3: TGCGCCAGCAGCCAAGATATTTCCTCCGGCACAGATACGCAGTATTTT. Residues: CASSQDISSGTDTQYF.

Details on this clone: At the DNA level, this CDR3 is encoded by other sequences in the same sample as well. The rearrangement uses TRBV6-5 and TRBJ2-5, with D unresolved. The germline CDR1 and CDR2 sequences are MNHEY and SVGAGI. The CDR3 has 12 amino acids. Deletions cut 6 bases from V and 4 bases from J, with 9 bases between. CDR3 nucleotides: TGTGCCAGCAGCGGACGGAGAGAGACCCAGTACTTC. Encoded protein: CASSGRRETQYF.

The chain recombines TRBV9 with TRBJ1-4, with TRBD1 matching 9 bases. J was trimmed by 8 bases and V by 3 bases; bases with no gene match: 8. The CDR3 has 15 residues. Per the germline V gene, CDR1 is SGDLS and CDR2 is YYNGEE. The CDR3 DNA reads TGTGCCAGCAGCGCACAGGGGGCGTTTACGGAAAAACTGTTTTTT. This gives the protein CASSAQGAFTEKLFF.

The genes are TRBV18 and TRBJ2-2; D is perhaps TRBD1 (6 bases). The CDR3 has 15 amino acids. The V gene's germline CDR1 is KGHSH and CDR2 LQKENI. Trimming cost V 4 bases and J 5 bases, with 14 bases left between them. The CDR3 spells CASSLLLTGTGELFF. Here the CDR3 DNA reads TGTGCCAGCTCACTTCTCCTTACAGGGACCGGGGAGCTGTTTTTT.

The chain joins TRBV2 to TRBJ2-2; D is undetermined. Trimming pared 7 bases from V and 2 bases from J, leaving 5 bases between. This CDR3 region has 12 residues. Germline CDR1 SNHLY, CDR2 FYNNEI. CDR3 protein: CASTLNTGELFF. CDR3 DNA: TGTGCCAGCACCCTTAACACCGGGGAGCTGTTTTTT. Full variable domain (rest looked up from reference TRBV2 and TRBJ2-2): EPEVTQTPSHQVTQMGQEVILRCVPISNHLYFYWYRQILGQKVEFLVSFYNNEISEKSEIFDDQFSVERPDGSNFTLKIRSTKLEDSAMYFCASTLNTGELFFGEGSRLTVL.

The chain uses TRBV6-1 and TRBJ1-3, with D possibly being TRBD1 (6 bases). Per germline, CDR1 MNHNS and CDR2 SASEGT. CDR3 size: 18 residues. V was shortened by 4 bases and J by 3 bases, with 22 bases between the two germline ends. The CDR3 loop reads CASSGPVGGRRDGNTIYF. CDR3 bases: TGTGCCAGCAGTGGCCCAGTAGGGGGGCGGAGGGATGGAAACACCATATATTTT.

This chain uses TRBV28 with TRBJ1-1; 9 bases line up with TRBD1. The CDR3 spans 16 residues. The germline V gene has CDR1 MDHEN and CDR2 SYDVKM. Trimming removed 4 bases from V and 1 base from J; junction bases left unmatched: 7. This CDR3 reads CASSSVGGQGNTEAFF. The CDR3 nucleotides read TGTGCCAGCAGTTCCGTTGGGGGACAGGGGAACACTGAAGCTTTCTTT.

V usage is TRBV2 and J usage is TRBJ2-7; no clear D gene. The CDR3 has 14 amino acids. Trimming pared 11 bases from V and 0 bases from J, leaving 17 bases between. Germline V lookup: CDR1 SNHLY, CDR2 FYNNEI. The CDR3 sequence: CADKTDPSSYEQYF. CDR3 sequence (DNA): TGTGCCGACAAGACGGACCCGAGCTCCTACGAGCAGTACTTC.

This chain links TRBV18 with TRBJ1-4; D is undetermined. The CDR3 runs to 15 residues. From germline, CDR1 is KGHSH and CDR2 LQKENI. V was shortened by 1 base and J by 6 bases, with 12 bases between the two germline ends. The CDR3: CASSPLGPVDEKLFF. The CDR3 DNA reads as TGTGCCAGCTCACCACTCGGCCCGGTTGATGAAAAACTGTTTTTT.

This clone was detected only a few times. This chain joins TRBV30 and TRBJ1-1, with D perhaps matching TRBD1 (6 bases). The CDR3 length is 11 residues. The V and J ends lost 8 bases and 4 bases respectively, with 11 bases between them. Germline V gene lookup returns CDR1 GTSNPN and CDR2 SVGIG (reference sequence). CDR3 nucleotides: TGTGCCGGGGGCCAGGGCACTGAAGCTTTCTTT. It is translated as CAGGQGTEAFF.

Details on this clone: The sample holds other DNA sequences that translate to the same CDR3. The chain links TRBV5-1 to TRBJ1-1; 9 nucleotides align to TRBD1. Germline CDR1 and CDR2: SGHRS and YFSETQ. CDR3 length: 14 residues. The V and J ends lost 4 bases and 4 bases, in that order; junction bases with no gene match: 5. The CDR3 loop reads CASSPLTGGTEAFF. For the CDR3, the DNA is TGCGCCAGCAGCCCGTTGACAGGGGGCACTGAAGCTTTCTTT.

CDR3 bases: TGTGCCAGTAGTTTCGGGACAGCTAACTATGGCTACACCTTC. It specifies CASSFGTANYGYTF. The rearrangement uses TRBV19 and TRBJ1-2; 7 positions agree with TRBD1. There are 14 residues in the CDR3. The trim removed 5 bases at V and 0 bases at J, leaving 3 bases unmatched. Germline V gives CDR1 LNHDA, CDR2 SQIVND (reference sequence).